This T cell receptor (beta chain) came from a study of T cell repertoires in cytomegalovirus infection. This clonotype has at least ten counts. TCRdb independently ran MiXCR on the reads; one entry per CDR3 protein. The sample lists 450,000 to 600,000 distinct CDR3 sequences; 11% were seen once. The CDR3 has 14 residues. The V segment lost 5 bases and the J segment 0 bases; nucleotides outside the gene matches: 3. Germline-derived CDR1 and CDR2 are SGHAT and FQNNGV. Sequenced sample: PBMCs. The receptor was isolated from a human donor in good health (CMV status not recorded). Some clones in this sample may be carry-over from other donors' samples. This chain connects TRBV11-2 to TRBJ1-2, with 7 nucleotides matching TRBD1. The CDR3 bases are TGTGCCAGCAGCGGAACAGGGGCTAACTATGGCTACACCTTC. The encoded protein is CASSGTGANYGYTF.